This TCR beta chain was observed in a study of radiation and T cells in renal cell carcinoma. As to time point: baseline pretreatment blood. The treatment denotes: 15 Gy SBRT to primary tumor, nephrectomy 4 weeks later. After SBRT, blood was collected at 2 and 4 weeks, plus baseline. This renal cell carcinoma was of the clear cell type. CDR1 and CDR2 (germline): MDHEN, SYDVKM. The CDR3 has 18 residues. The J segment lost 7 bases and the V segment lost 8 bases, leaving 17 bases of the junction unmatched. Assay used: immunoSEQ multiplex PCR; TCRdb lists only in-frame clones, some missing. Here the sample spans about 91,000 clones, about four fifths being singletons. This clone was counted once.

This TCR was recovered from a man aged 55 to 70 with renal cell carcinoma. The V call is TRBV28, the J call TRBJ2-7; 16 nucleotides match TRBD2. The sample was blood, taken from a patient whose treatment included radiotherapy and nephrectomy. As DNA, the CDR3 is TGTGCCAGCCTCCCGGGACAGGTCGGGACTAGCGGGAGGGGAGAGCAGTACTTC. This sequence encodes CASLPGQVGTSGRGEQYF.